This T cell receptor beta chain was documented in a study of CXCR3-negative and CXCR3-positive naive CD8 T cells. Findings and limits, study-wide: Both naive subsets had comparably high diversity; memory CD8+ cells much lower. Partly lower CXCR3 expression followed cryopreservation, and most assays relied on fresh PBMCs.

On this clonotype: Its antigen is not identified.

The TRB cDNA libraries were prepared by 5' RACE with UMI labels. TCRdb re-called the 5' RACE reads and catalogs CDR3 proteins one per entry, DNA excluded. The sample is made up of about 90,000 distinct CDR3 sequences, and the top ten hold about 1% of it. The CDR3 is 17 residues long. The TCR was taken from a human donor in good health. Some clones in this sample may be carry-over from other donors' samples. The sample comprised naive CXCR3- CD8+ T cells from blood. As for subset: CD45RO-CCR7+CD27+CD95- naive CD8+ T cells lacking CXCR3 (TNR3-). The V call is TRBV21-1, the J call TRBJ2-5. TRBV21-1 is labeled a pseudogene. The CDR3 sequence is CASSKDQGEEPQETQYF.